The 20 T cell receptor beta chains in this list originate from one sample, sequenced in a study of cytomegalovirus exposure and HLA in healthy donors. The PCR employed 60 Vbeta primers together with 13 Jbeta primers. Sequencing was performed with immunoSEQ multiplex PCR; in TCRdb, only in-frame clones are kept and a portion is missing. Of some 120,000 clones in the sample, approximately 80% were seen once. Sequencing was carried out using PBMCs. These receptor sequences come from a human donor in good health.

The chain uses TRBV7-8 and TRBJ2-3; the D gene is possibly TRBD1 (6 bases). Trimming removed 4 bases from V and 0 bases from J, with 17 bases in between. CDR1 is SGHVS, CDR2 FQNEAQ, per germline. The CDR3 totals 17 residues. The DNA for the CDR3 is TGTGCCAGCAGCTCCATCCCGGGACAAAGAAGCACAGATACGCAGTATTTT. It is translated as CASSSIPGQRSTDTQYF.

V is TRBV5-1 and J is TRBJ2-1, with a tentative D call TRBD2 (6 bases). This CDR3 is built from 15 residues. V was shortened by 2 bases and J by 5 bases, with 14 bases between the two germline ends. In germline, CDR1 is SGHRS, CDR2 YFSETQ. The CDR3: CASSLISGPNNEQFF. The DNA of the CDR3 is TGCGCCAGCAGCTTAATAAGCGGGCCGAACAATGAGCAGTTCTTC.

The chain carries TRBV7-2 and TRBJ2-6; D unresolved. Germline V gene sequence: CDR1 SGHTA, CDR2 FQGNSA. Trimming pared 5 bases from V and 1 base from J, leaving 6 bases between. This CDR3 has 14 amino acids. The CDR3 loop is CASSGESGANVLTF. The CDR3 bases are TGTGCCAGCAGCGGAGAGTCTGGGGCCAACGTCCTGACTTTC.

The chain employs TRBV5-6 and TRBJ2-1; D perhaps matches TRBD2 (5 bases). The V end was cut by 4 bases, the J end by 7 bases, with 9 bases between. The CDR3 totals 12 residues. Per the germline V gene, CDR1 is SGHDT and CDR2 is YYEEEE. The CDR3 is CASSNRGNEQFF. The CDR3 coding sequence is TGTGCCAGCAGCAACCGGGGTAATGAGCAGTTCTTC.

This chain uses TRBV19 with TRBJ1-2, with D possibly being TRBD1 (6 bases). This CDR3 spans 14 amino acids. In germline, CDR1 is LNHDA, CDR2 SQIVND (reference sequence). Deletions cut 8 bases from V and 0 bases from J, with 13 bases between. CDR3 nucleotide sequence: TGTGCCAGTGAGGCAGGGGAAACTAACTATGGCTACACCTTC. This translates into CASEAGETNYGYTF.

The rearrangement links TRBV15 to TRBJ2-1; D unclear. Trimming took 1 base from V and 0 from J, leaving 4 bases between them. This CDR3 contains 14 residues. Germline-derived CDR1 and CDR2 are LNHNV and YYDKDF (reference sequence). This CDR3 reads CATSRVSSYNEQFF. CDR3 sequence (DNA): TGTGCCACCAGCAGAGTTAGCTCCTACAATGAGCAGTTCTTC.

The chain is built from TRBV9 and TRBJ2-3, with 8 bases lining up with TRBD2. The germline CDR1 and CDR2 sequences are SGDLS and YYNGEE. CDR3 length: 15 amino acids. After removal of 1 base from V and 6 bases from J, the junction contained 7 bases not matched to a gene. For the CDR3, the DNA is TGTGCCAGCAGCGTAATGGCGGGAGGACTGGATACGCAGTATTTT. Translation: CASSVMAGGLDTQYF.

V and J are TRBV27 and TRBJ1-1; D call uncertain. The CDR3 spans 13 residues. Trimming stripped 6 bases from V and 12 bases from J, with 20 bases between. CDR1 MNHEY and CDR2 SMNVEV come from the germline V gene (reference sequence). The CDR3 region is CASRINRVPRPFF. CDR3 coding DNA: TGTGCCAGCAGAATAAACCGGGTCCCCAGACCTTTCTTT.

Here the CDR3 DNA reads TGTGCCAGCAGCACCTTAGCGGGAGGCTTTGACGAGCAGTACTTC. Residues: CASSTLAGGFDEQYF. The chain uses TRBV7-8 and TRBJ2-7; 10 bases fit TRBD2. The CDR3 extends over 15 amino acids. J gave up 5 bases and V 5 bases, and 9 bases lay outside the gene matches. Germline V lookup: CDR1 SGHVS, CDR2 FQNEAQ.

The chain combines TRBV5-1 with TRBJ2-7, with TRBD2 matching over 12 bases. The CDR3 sequence is 17 residues long. Germline V gives CDR1 SGHRS, CDR2 YFSETQ. The junction had 8 bases not matched to a gene; V was cut back by 4 bases and J by 0 bases. The CDR3 coding sequence is TGCGCCAGCAGCGTCCCCGGGACTAGCGGGTCCTCCTACGAGCAGTACTTC. Its translation is CASSVPGTSGSSYEQYF.

This chain joins TRBV7-9 and TRBJ1-1, with 8 bases fitting TRBD1. After removal of 5 bases from V and 3 bases from J, the junction contained 8 bases not matched to a gene. Germline CDR1 and CDR2: SEHNR and FQNEAQ (reference sequence). The CDR3 totals 15 residues. CDR3 nucleotide sequence: TGTGCCAGCAGCCCTCAGGGGGCGCAGGACACTGAAGCTTTCTTT. Amino acids: CASSPQGAQDTEAFF.

The chain employs TRBV11-3 and TRBJ2-1, with 10 bases matching TRBD2. Germline lookup yields CDR1 SGHNT and CDR2 YENEEA. CDR3 size: 17 residues. V lost 0 bases to trimming and J lost 0 bases; unmatched junction nucleotides: 2. The CDR3 reads CASSLDPSGSSYNEQFF. CDR3 sequence (DNA): TGTGCCAGCAGCTTAGATCCTAGCGGGAGCTCCTACAATGAGCAGTTCTTC.

The chain employs TRBV6-5 and TRBJ2-5; 7 positions agree with TRBD1. CDR1 is MNHEY, CDR2 SVGAGI, per germline. V trimming: 2 bases; J trimming: 3 bases; junction bases outside the gene matches: 6. This CDR3 has 15 amino acids. This CDR3 reads CASSYGAGGKETQYF. Written as DNA, the CDR3 is TGTGCCAGCAGTTACGGGGCAGGGGGTAAAGAGACCCAGTACTTC.

This chain joins TRBV18 and TRBJ1-2; D gene ambiguous. V lost 3 bases to trimming and J lost 8 bases, with 13 bases between them. CDR3 length: 13 amino acids. Germline loops: CDR1 KGHSH, CDR2 LQKENI. The CDR3 here is CASSPLITRGYTF. In DNA form, the CDR3 reads TGTGCCAGCTCACCCCTCATTACGCGAGGCTACACCTTC.

There are a few counts of this clone. The chain is built from TRBV6-4 and TRBJ1-6; TRBD1 aligns across 9 bases. This CDR3 region has 15 residues. CDR1 is MRHNA, CDR2 SNTAGT, per germline. V lost 3 bases to trimming and J lost 6 bases; unmatched junction nucleotides: 3. The CDR3 DNA is TGTGCCAGCAGTGAAGGGGACAGGGTTAATTCACCCCTCCACTTT. Its translation is CASSEGDRVNSPLHF.

In its sample, this clone was seen once. V is TRBV7-8 and J is TRBJ2-7; 7 bases match TRBD2. V lost 2 bases, J lost 0 bases, and 7 bases stayed unmatched. CDR1 is SGHVS, CDR2 FQNEAQ, per germline. This CDR3 is built from 16 residues. This CDR3 is CASSLYPGGSSYEQYF. The CDR3, as DNA: TGTGCCAGCAGCTTATACCCCGGGGGGAGCTCCTACGAGCAGTACTTC.

The DNA for the CDR3 is TGTGCCAGCAGCTCGTACAGGGGAGTAGGCATGAACACTGAAGCTTTCTTT. The encoded protein is CASSSYRGVGMNTEAFF. This chain joins TRBV7-9 and TRBJ1-1; 7 bases map to TRBD1. Germline V gene lookup returns CDR1 SEHNR and CDR2 FQNEAQ (reference sequence). The V gene end was trimmed by 4 bases and the J gene end by 0 bases; junction bases not matched to a gene: 11. The CDR3 totals 17 residues. Full variable domain (missing parts from reference TRBV7-9 and TRBJ1-1): DTGVSQNPRHKITKRGQNVTFRCDPISEHNRLYWYRQTLGQGPEFLTYFQNEAQLEKSRLLSDRFSAERPKGSFSTLEIQRTEQGDSAMYLCASSSYRGVGMNTEAFFGQGTRLTVV.

This CDR3 is CATSGGLASTDTQYF. CDR3 DNA: TGTGCCACCAGCGGGGGACTAGCCTCCACAGATACGCAGTATTTT. The V and J genes are TRBV15 and TRBJ2-3; 9 positions match TRBD2. The CDR3 loop spans 15 amino acids. Unmatched junction bases numbered 5, after V lost 5 bases and J lost 2 bases. Per the germline V gene, CDR1 is LNHNV and CDR2 is YYDKDF (reference sequence).

This sequence joins TRBV28 and TRBJ1-2, with TRBD1 matching over 10 bases. The germline gives CDR1 MDHEN, CDR2 SYDVKM. There are 13 residues in the CDR3. The V and J ends lost 5 bases and 9 bases, in that order; junction bases with no gene match: 6. The CDR3 region has the DNA TGTGCCAGCAGTACCCCGACAGGGGGCAGCTACACCTTC. Encoded protein: CASSTPTGGSYTF.

This clone turned up a few times. The rearrangement links TRBV25-1 to TRBJ2-7; 7 nucleotides align to TRBD1. V dropped 9 bases and J dropped 0; count of bases not matched to a gene: 11. This CDR3 is 15 amino acids long. The germline V gene has CDR1 MGHDK and CDR2 SYGVNS. CDR3: CASTPGNRGSYEQYF. CDR3 DNA sequence: TGTGCCAGTACCCCCGGAAACAGGGGCTCCTACGAGCAGTACTTC.